This T cell receptor beta chain was recorded in a study of T cells after posttransplantation cyclophosphamide. Study results and caveats: Donor-recipient repertoire similarity was low at 1-2 months, rising over year one. TRB clonality was highly associated with recipient CMV seropositivity and reactivation.

Repertoires were generated with immunoSEQ multiplex PCR, while TCRdb's copy carries only in-frame clones and drops some. The record shows about 24,000 clones for this sample, with no singletons present. This clone was observed many times. Its specificity is unknown. The clonotype originates from a woman aged 45-65 years in good health, CMV-negative, and a related stem cell transplant donor. The source material was PBMCs.

The CDR3 region has the DNA TGTGCCAGCGGCGTAAGGGGTGGCTACACCTTC. Its translation is CASGVRGGYTF. The chain links TRBV28 to TRBJ1-2, with a weak D call TRBD1 (5 bases). The V gene lost 8 bases and the J gene lost 7 bases, with 11 bases spanning the gap. Germline values: CDR1 MDHEN, CDR2 SYDVKM. The CDR3 sequence is 11 residues long.